This record looks at one T cell receptor (beta chain) sequence and its context. The antigen remains unidentified. The sample belongs to a study of T cells after yellow fever vaccination. Broader study findings: The presence of abundant clonotypes contaminating from the bulk population was possible in FACS-sorted repertoires. Peaking on day 5 versus 15, the secondary response was faster but weaker.

The CDR3 has 12 amino acids. Germline V lookup: CDR1 SQVTM, CDR2 ANQGSEA. The V end was cut by 1 base, the J end by 2 bases, with 3 bases between. TCRdb fed the 5' RACE reads into MiXCR, producing one record per CDR3 protein. The top ten clones hold roughly an eighth of a sample with 510,000 or so distinct CDR3 sequences, 19% of them seen once. The receptor was derived from a man aged 25-40 years who received the YFV17D yellow fever vaccine. This material consisted of PBMCs, taken 15 days after the yellow fever booster vaccination. The rearrangement uses TRBV29-1 and TRBJ2-1; D not certain. The CDR3 DNA sequence: TGCAGCGTTGAAGCTACCTACAATGAGCAGTTCTTC. Translation: CSVEATYNEQFF.